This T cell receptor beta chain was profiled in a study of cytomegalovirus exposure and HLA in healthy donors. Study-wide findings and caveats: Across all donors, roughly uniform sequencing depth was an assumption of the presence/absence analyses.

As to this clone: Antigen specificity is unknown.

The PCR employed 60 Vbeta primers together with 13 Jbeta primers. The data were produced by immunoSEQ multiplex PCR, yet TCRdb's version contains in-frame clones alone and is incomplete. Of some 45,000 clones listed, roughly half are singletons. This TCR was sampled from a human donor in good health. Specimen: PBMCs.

CDR3 nucleotide sequence: TGTGCCAGCAGCTTAGCCAGGGGAAGCACCGGGGAGCTGTTTTTT. This codes for CASSLARGSTGELFF. The rearrangement uses TRBV7-2 and TRBJ2-2; tentative D call: TRBD1 (6 bases). Trimming took off 0 bases at V and 4 bases at J, with 9 bases between the two ends. The CDR3 sequence is 15 residues long. Germline assignment: CDR1 SGHTA and CDR2 FQGNSA.